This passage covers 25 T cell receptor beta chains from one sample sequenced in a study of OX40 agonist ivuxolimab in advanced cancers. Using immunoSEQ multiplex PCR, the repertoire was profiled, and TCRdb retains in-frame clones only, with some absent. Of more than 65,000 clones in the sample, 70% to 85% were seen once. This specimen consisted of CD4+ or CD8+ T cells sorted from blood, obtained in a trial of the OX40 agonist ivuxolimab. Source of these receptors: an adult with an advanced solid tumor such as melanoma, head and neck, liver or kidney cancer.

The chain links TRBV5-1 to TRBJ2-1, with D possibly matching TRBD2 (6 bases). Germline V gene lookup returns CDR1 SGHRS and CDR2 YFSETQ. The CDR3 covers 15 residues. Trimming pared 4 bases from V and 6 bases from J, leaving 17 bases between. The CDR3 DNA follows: TGCGCCAGCAGCGCAACTAGCATAGTATCCAATGAGCAGTTCTTC. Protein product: CASSATSIVSNEQFF.

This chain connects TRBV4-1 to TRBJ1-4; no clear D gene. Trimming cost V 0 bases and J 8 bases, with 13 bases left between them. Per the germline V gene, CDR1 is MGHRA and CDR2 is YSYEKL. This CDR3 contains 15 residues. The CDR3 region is CASSQEWSISEKLFF. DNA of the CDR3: TGCGCCAGCAGCCAAGAATGGAGTATCAGCGAAAAACTGTTTTTT.

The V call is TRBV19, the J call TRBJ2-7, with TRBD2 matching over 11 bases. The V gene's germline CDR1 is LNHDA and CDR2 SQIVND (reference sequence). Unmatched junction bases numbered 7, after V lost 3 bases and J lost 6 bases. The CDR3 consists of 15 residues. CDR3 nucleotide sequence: TGTGCCAGTAGTATTATTAGCGGGGGGGCCGGCGAGCAGTACTTC. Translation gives CASSIISGGAGEQYF. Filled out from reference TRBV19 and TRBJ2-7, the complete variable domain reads DGGITQSPKYLFRKEGQNVTLSCEQNLNHDAMYWYRQDPGQGLRLIYYSQIVNDFQKGDIAEGYSVSREKKESFPLTVTSAQKNPTAFYLCASSIISGGAGEQYFGPGTRLTVT.

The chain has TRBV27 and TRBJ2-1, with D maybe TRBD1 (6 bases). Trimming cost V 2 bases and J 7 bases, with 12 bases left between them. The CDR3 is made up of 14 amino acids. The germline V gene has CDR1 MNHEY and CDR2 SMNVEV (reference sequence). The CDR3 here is CASSLNRVGNEQFF. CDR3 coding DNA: TGTGCCAGCAGTTTAAACAGGGTAGGAAATGAGCAGTTCTTC.

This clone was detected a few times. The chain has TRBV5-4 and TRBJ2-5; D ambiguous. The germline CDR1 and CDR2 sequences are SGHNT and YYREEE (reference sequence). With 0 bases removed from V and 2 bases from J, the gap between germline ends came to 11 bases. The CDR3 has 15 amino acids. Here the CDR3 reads CASSLGGRQQETQYF. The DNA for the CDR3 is TGTGCCAGCAGCTTGGGTGGGCGGCAGCAAGAGACCCAGTACTTC.

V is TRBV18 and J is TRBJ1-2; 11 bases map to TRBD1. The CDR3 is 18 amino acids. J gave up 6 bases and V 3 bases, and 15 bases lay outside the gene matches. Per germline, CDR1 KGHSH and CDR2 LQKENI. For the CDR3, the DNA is TGTGCCAGCTCACCTTACCAGGGACAGGGGGTGAGGTGGCATGGCTACACCTTC. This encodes CASSPYQGQGVRWHGYTF. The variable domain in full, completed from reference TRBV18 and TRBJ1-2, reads NAGVMQNPRHLVRRRGQEARLRCSPMKGHSHVYWYRQLPEEGLKFMVYLQKENIIDESGMPKERFSAEFPKEGPSILRIQQVVRGDSAAYFCASSPYQGQGVRWHGYTFGSGTRLTVV.

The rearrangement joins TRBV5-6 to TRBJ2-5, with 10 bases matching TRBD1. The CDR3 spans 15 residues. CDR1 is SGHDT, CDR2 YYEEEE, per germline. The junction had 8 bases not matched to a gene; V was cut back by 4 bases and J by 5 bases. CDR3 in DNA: TGTGCCAGCAGCCCTGGGACAGGGGCCGGGGAGACCCAGTACTTC. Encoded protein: CASSPGTGAGETQYF.

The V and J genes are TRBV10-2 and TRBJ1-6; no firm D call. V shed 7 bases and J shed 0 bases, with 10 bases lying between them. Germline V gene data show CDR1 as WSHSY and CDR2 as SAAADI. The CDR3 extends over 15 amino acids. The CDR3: CASIQDLSYNSPLHF. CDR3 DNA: TGCGCCAGCATTCAGGACCTCTCCTATAATTCACCCCTCCACTTT.

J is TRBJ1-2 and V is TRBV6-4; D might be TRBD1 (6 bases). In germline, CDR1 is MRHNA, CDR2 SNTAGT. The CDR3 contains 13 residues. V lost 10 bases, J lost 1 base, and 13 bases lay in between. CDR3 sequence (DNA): TGTGCCATCCTCCTAGGGGGTAACTATGGCTACACCTTC. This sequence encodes CAILLGGNYGYTF.

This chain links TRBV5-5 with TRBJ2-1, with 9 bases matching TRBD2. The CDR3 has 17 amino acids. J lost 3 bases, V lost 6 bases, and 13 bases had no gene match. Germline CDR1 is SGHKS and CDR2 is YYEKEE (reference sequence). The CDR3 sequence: CASTPSGMTSGYNEQFF. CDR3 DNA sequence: TGTGCCAGCACCCCTTCAGGGATGACTAGCGGCTACAATGAGCAGTTCTTC.

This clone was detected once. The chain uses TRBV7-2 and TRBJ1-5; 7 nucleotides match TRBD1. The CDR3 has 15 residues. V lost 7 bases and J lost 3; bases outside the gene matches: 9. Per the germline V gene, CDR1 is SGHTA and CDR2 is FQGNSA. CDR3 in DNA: TGTGCCAGCACCCCGACAGGGTTGGACAATCAGCCCCAGCATTTT. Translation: CASTPTGLDNQPQHF.

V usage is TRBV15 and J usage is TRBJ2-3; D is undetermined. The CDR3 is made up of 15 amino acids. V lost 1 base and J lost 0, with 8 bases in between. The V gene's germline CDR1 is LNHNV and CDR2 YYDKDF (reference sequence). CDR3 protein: CATSRAPASTDTQYF. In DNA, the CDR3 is TGTGCCACCAGCAGAGCCCCAGCTAGCACAGATACGCAGTATTTT.

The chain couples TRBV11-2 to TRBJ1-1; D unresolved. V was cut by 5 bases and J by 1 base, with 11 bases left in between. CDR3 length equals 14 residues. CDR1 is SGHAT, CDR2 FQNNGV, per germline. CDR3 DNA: TGTGCCAGCAGCCCTACCCGGGCGAACACTGAAGCTTTCTTT. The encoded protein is CASSPTRANTEAFF.

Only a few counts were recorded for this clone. The CDR3 DNA is TGTGCCAGCAGCTTTAGGGGACAGGGGAACACTGAAGCTTTCTTT. This translates into CASSFRGQGNTEAFF. The V and J genes are TRBV7-2 and TRBJ1-1; TRBD1 aligns across 9 bases. There are 15 residues in the CDR3. CDR1 SGHTA and CDR2 FQGNSA come from the germline V gene. Trimming took 3 bases from V and 1 from J; bases not matched to a gene: 3.

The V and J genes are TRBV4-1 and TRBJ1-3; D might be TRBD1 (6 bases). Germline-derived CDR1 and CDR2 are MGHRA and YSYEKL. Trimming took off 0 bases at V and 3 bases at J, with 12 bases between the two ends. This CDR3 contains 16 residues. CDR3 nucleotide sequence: TGCGCCAGCAGCCAAGAGTCGGGGGCAGTTGGAAACACCATATATTTT. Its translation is CASSQESGAVGNTIYF.

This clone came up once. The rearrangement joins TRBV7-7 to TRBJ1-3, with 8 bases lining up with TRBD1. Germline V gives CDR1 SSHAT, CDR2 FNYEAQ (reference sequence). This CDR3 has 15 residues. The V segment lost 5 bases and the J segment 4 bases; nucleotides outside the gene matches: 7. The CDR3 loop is CASSAGQGRGNTIYF. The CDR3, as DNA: TGTGCCAGCAGCGCCGGACAGGGCCGGGGAAACACCATATATTTT.

The CDR3 protein is CASSLVGDYGYTF. The CDR3, as DNA: TGTGCCAGCAGCTTGGTGGGGGACTATGGCTACACCTTC. V is TRBV5-4 and J is TRBJ1-2; TRBD1 might be the D (5 bases). This CDR3 has 13 residues. V lost 0 bases and J 3 bases, leaving 6 bases between the germline ends. The germline V gene encodes CDR1 SGHNT and CDR2 YYREEE (reference sequence).

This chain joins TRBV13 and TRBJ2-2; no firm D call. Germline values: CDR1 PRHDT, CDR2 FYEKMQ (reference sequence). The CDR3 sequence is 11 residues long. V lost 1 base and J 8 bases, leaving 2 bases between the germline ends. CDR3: CASSLDGELFF. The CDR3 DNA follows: TGTGCCAGCAGCTTAGATGGGGAGCTGTTTTTT. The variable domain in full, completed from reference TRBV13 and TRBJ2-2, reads AAGVIQSPRHLIKEKRETATLKCYPIPRHDTVYWYQQGPGQDPQFLISFYEKMQSDKGSIPDRFSAQQFSDYHSELNMSSLELGDSALYFCASSLDGELFFGEGSRLTVL.

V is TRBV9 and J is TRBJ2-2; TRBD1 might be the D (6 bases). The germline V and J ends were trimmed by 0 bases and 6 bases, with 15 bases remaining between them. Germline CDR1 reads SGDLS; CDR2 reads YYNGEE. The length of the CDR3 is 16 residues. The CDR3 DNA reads TGTGCCAGCAGCGTAGGCACAGGGATACGGGCCGGGGAGCTGTTTTTT. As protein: CASSVGTGIRAGELFF.

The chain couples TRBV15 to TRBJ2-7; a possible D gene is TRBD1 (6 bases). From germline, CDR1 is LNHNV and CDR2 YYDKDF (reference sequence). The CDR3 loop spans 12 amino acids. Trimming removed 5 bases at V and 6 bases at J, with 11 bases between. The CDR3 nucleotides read TGTGCCACCAGCGGATTAGGGGGCGAGCAGTACTTC. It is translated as CATSGLGGEQYF.

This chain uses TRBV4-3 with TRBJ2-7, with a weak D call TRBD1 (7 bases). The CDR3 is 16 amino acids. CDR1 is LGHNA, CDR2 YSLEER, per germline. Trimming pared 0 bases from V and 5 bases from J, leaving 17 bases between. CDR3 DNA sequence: TGCGCCAGCAGCCAAGAAGGAGCAGGGGGGAGCCACGAGCAGTACTTC. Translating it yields CASSQEGAGGSHEQYF.

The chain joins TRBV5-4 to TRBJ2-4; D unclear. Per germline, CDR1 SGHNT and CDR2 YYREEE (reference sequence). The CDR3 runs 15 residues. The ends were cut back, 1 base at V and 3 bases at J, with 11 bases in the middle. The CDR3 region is CASSLHWDDKNIQYF. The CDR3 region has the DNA TGTGCCAGCAGCTTGCACTGGGATGACAAAAACATTCAGTACTTC.

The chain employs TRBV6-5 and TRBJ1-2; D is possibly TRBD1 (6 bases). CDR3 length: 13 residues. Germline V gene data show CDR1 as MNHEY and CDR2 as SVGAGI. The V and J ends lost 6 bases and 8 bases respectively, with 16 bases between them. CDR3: CASRPTGIGGYTF. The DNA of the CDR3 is TGTGCCAGCAGACCCACAGGGATCGGAGGCTACACCTTC.

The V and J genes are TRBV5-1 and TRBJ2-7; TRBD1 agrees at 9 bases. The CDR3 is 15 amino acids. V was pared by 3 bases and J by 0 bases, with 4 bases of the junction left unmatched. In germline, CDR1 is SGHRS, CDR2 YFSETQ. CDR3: CASSWTGEASYEQYF. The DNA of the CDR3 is TGCGCCAGCAGCTGGACAGGGGAGGCCTCCTACGAGCAGTACTTC.

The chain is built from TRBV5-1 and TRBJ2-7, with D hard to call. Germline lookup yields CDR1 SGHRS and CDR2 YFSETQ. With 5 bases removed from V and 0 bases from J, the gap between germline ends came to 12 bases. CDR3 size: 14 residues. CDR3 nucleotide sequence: TGCGCCAGCAGTTATGAAGGTAGCTCCTACGAGCAGTACTTC. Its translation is CASSYEGSSYEQYF.